A selection of T cell receptor beta chains follows, all from one sample in a study of cytomegalovirus exposure and HLA in healthy donors. Sequenced by immunoSEQ multiplex PCR; TCRdb stores in-frame clones only, minus some. The sample records hundreds of thousands of clones, 78% being singletons. Sequencing used PBMCs. The source is a male donor in good health and CMV-seronegative. Each CDR3 is given with its conserved first and last residue.

V gene: TRBV11-2
CDR3 protein: CASSLPSGSSTDTQYF

V gene: TRBV6-1
CDR3 protein: CASSEDCLVLGKETQYF

V gene: TRBV18
CDR3 protein: CASSPASGTYEQYF

V gene: TRBV6-4
CDR3 protein: CASSLTVNTEAFF

V gene: TRBV30
CDR3 protein: CAWSVRGYETQYF

V gene: TRBV28
CDR3 protein: CASSSAPGKLAGGLGETQYF

V gene: TRBV5-8
CDR3 protein: CASSLAVEAGGRTDTQYF

V gene: TRBV10-2
CDR3 protein: CASRQETQYF

V gene: TRBV6-1
CDR3 protein: CASSDFAGTGSLSNTEAFF

V gene: TRBV5-1
CDR3 protein: CASSLGGHTDTQYF

V gene: TRBV5-6
CDR3 protein: CASRVQGGSQPQHF

V gene: TRBV9
CDR3 protein: CASSVYPAFSGSSHEQYF

V gene: TRBV10-2
CDR3 protein: CASSESQGGQETQYF

V gene: TRBV2
CDR3 protein: CASSGGSSYEQYF

V gene: TRBV5-1
CDR3 protein: CASRGGTSGRLYEQYF

V gene: TRBV6-6
CDR3 protein: CATTGQSSYEQYF

V gene: TRBV7-8
CDR3 protein: CASSSGLAGGVSAYNEQFF

V gene: TRBV7-6
CDR3 protein: CASSPETSPGEQYF

V gene: TRBV2
CDR3 protein: CASSVDKREHNEKLFF

V gene: TRBV5-5
CDR3 protein: CASRPTGTSGHNEQFF

V gene: TRBV13
CDR3 protein: CASSLNLGGGPAHTQYF

V gene: TRBV18
CDR3 protein: CASSIRLAEFVTDTQYF

V gene: TRBV7-2
CDR3 protein: CASSRGRYEQFF

V gene: TRBV5-1
CDR3 protein: CASSLVNQAEGEQYF

V gene: TRBV6-5
CDR3 protein: CASSYHRGALQETQYF

V gene: TRBV18
CDR3 protein: CASSPASRETQYF

V gene: TRBV28
CDR3 protein: CASSFSWATTEAFF

V gene: TRBV2
CDR3 protein: CASSAEWGTNEKLFF

V gene: TRBV2
CDR3 protein: CASSDEVTGELFF

V gene: TRBV6-1
CDR3 protein: CASSRDKTYEQYF

V gene: TRBV5-1
CDR3 protein: CASSLGLAGAETQYF

V gene: TRBV10-3
CDR3 protein: CAISESFGRGGSTDTQYF

V gene: TRBV6-5
CDR3 protein: CASSYRYGVFSYEQYF

V gene: TRBV28
CDR3 protein: CASALKVGASYGYTF

V gene: TRBV28
CDR3 protein: CASSFTGGGYTQYF

V gene: TRBV28
CDR3 protein: CASSPLGHASNQPQHF

V gene: TRBV19
CDR3 protein: CASSKKTGYTDTQYF

V gene: TRBV27
CDR3 protein: CASSPTDRYEQFF

V gene: TRBV4-1
CDR3 protein: CASSQERLALTYEQYF

V gene: TRBV9
CDR3 protein: CASSATGGAEAFF

V gene: TRBV29-1
CDR3 protein: CSVVQGVYEQYF

V gene: TRBV18
CDR3 protein: CASSSTTYEQYF

V gene: TRBV28
CDR3 protein: CASSLETISGGELFF

V gene: TRBV11-2
CDR3 protein: CASSLNSASGRDEQFF

V gene: TRBV7-9
CDR3 protein: CASSLSGNSNQPQHF

V gene: TRBV27
CDR3 protein: CASPRGADTEAFF

V gene: TRBV28
CDR3 protein: CASARGTGTYGYTF

V gene: TRBV23-1
CDR3 protein: CASSLPGQGYSEAFF

V gene: TRBV5-1
CDR3 protein: CASSLEGGGAGTQYF

V gene: TRBV9
CDR3 protein: CASSGTAGGAYEQYF

V gene: TRBV7-2
CDR3 protein: CASSLVLGTGSYEQYF

V gene: TRBV7-7
CDR3 protein: CASPSSSEYNEQFF